This entry describes one T cell receptor (beta chain). These data belong to a study of molecular identifiers for immune sequencing clone quantification. V gave up 8 bases and J gave up 0 bases, with 11 bases separating them. CDR3 length equals 13 residues. CDR1 is MNHEY and CDR2 is SMNVEV in the germline V gene (reference sequence). Naive CD8 libraries were made from roughly 20,000 to 1,000,000 sorted cells, and they used 10%, 30% or 50% RNA. TCRdb re-called the PCR reads through MiXCR, storing one row per CDR3 protein. This sample carries 68,000 or so distinct CDR3 sequences, 17% of them seen once, and the ten largest clones take 1.5%.

This TCR was recovered from a human donor in good health. Some libraries in this study had Jurkat cell RNA spiked in. The chain combines TRBV27 with TRBJ2-7, with D unresolved. Sequenced sample: naive CD8+ T cells from blood, with Jurkat cell RNA spiked in. As to subset: FACS-sorted CD8+CD4-CCR7+CD45RA+ naive T cells. The CDR3 loop is CASRTGSSYEQYF. For the CDR3, the DNA is TGTGCCAGCCGAACGGGTTCCTCCTACGAGCAGTACTTC.